This T cell receptor (beta chain) appears in the sequencing data of a study of control samples from healthy donors and cancer patients. Only one count was recorded for this clone. The table came from immunoSEQ multiplex PCR; TCRdb's copy has only in-frame clones and leaves some out. Here the sample spans some 190,000 clones, approximately 91% being singletons. CDR1 and CDR2 from the germline V gene are MDHEN and SYDVKM. With 10 bases removed from V and 3 bases from J, the gap between germline ends came to 12 bases. The CDR3 loop spans 12 amino acids. The specimen was blood. The gene calls are TRBV28 and TRBJ1-2; possible D gene TRBD1, 6 bases. The sequence was collected from a man under 40 in good health. The CDR3 sequence: CATGDTYYGYTF. CDR3 sequence (DNA): TGTGCCACGGGGGACACTTACTATGGCTACACCTTC.